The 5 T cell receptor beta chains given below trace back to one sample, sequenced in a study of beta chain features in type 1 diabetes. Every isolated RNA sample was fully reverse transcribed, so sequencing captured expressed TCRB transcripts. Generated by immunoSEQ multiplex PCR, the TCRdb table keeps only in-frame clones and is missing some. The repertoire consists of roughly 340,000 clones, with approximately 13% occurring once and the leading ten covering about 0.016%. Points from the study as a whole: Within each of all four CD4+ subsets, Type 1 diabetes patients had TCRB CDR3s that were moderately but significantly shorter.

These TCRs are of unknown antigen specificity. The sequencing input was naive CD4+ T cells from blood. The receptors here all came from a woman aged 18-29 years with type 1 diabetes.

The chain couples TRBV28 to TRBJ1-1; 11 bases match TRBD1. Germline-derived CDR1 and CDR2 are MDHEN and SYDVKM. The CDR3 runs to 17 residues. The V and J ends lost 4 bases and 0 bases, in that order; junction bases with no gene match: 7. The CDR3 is CASSYPRTGGLNTEAFF. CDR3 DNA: TGTGCCAGCAGTTACCCTCGGACAGGGGGCTTGAACACTGAAGCTTTCTTT. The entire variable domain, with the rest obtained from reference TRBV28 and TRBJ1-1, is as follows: DVKVTQSSRYLVKRTGEKVFLECVQDMDHENMFWYRQDPGLGLRLIYFSYDVKMKEKGDIPEGYSVSREKKERFSLILESASTNQTSMYLCASSYPRTGGLNTEAFFGQGTRLTVV.

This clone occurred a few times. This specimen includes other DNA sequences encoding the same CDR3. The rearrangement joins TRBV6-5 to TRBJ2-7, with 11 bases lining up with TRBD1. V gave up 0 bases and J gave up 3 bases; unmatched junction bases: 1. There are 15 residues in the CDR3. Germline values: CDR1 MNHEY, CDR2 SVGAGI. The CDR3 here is CASSYSGTGGYEQYV. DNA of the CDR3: TGTGCCAGCAGTTACTCCGGGACAGGGGGCTACGAGCAGTACGTC.

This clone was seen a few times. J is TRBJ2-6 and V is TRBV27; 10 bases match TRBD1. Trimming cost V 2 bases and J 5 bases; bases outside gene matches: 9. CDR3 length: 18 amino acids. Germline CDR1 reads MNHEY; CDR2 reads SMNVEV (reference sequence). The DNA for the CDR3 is TGTGCCAGCAGTTTACGTTCGGGACAGGGGATTCGGGCCAACGTCCTGACTTTC. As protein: CASSLRSGQGIRANVLTF.

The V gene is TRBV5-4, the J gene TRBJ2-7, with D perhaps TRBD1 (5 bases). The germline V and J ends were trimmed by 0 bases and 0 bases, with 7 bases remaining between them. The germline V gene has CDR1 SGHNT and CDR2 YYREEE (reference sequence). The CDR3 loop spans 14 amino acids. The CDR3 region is CASSLDQGSYEQYF. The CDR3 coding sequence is TGTGCCAGCAGCTTGGATCAGGGCTCCTACGAGCAGTACTTC. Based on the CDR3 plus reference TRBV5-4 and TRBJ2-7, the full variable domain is ETGVTQSPTHLIKTRGQQVTLRCSSQSGHNTVSWYQQALGQGPQFIFQYYREEENGRGNFPPRFSGLQFPNYSSELNVNALELDDSALYLCASSLDQGSYEQYFGPGTRLTVT.

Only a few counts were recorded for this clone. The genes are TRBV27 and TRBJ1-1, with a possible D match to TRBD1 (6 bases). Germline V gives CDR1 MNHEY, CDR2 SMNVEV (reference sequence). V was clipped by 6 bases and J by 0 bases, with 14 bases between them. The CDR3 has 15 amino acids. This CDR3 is CASSPPGQLNTEAFF. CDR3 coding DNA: TGTGCCAGCAGCCCACCGGGACAATTGAACACTGAAGCTTTCTTT.